This TCR beta chain was documented in a study of blood T cell repertoires in COVID-19. Study summary: The United States, Italy and Spain provided the acute and convalescent COVID-19 samples. PBMCs, B-cell-depleted T cells, or T cells were the source of the cDNA or gDNA that made up the material.

The V gene end was trimmed by 3 bases and the J gene end by 9 bases; junction bases not matched to a gene: 10. The CDR3 length is 15 residues. Germline V gene sequence: CDR1 KGHDR, CDR2 SFDVKD. Clones were read by immunoSEQ multiplex PCR, and TCRdb kept only the in-frame ones, dropping some. The profile shows 180,000 or so clones, just under 85% of them singletons. V gene TRBV24-1 combines with J gene TRBJ2-1, with 7 bases that match TRBD2. This TCR came from a human donor with acute or convalescent COVID-19. The donor label of this sample is uncertain. The sample taken for sequencing was peripheral blood. CDR3 bases: TGTGCCACCAGTGATCCGCGGGAGATCTCGGGTGAGCAGTTCTTC. Its protein is CATSDPREISGEQFF.